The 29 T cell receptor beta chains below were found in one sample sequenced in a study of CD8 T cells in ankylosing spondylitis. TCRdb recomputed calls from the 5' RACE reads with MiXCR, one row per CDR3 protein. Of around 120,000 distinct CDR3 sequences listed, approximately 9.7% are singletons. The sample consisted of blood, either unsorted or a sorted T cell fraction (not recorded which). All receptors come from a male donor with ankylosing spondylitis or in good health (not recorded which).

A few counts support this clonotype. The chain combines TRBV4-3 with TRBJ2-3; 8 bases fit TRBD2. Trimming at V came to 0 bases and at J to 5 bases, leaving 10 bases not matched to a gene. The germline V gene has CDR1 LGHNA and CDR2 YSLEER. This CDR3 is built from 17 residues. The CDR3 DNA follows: TGCGCCAGCAGCCAAGACGTAACGGGAGGGCTGGGAGATACGCAGTATTTT. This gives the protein CASSQDVTGGLGDTQYF.

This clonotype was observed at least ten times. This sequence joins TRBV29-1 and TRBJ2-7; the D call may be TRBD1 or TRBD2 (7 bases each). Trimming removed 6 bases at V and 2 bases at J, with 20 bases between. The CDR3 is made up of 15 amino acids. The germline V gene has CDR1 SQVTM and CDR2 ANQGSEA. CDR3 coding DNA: TGCAGCGTGACAGGGCGGGGGAAAGATACCTACGAGCAGTACTTC. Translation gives CSVTGRGKDTYEQYF.

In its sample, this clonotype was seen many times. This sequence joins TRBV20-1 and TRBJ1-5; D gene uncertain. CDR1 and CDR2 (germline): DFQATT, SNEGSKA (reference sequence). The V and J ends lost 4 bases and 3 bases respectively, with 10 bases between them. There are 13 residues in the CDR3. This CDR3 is CSAKEPANQPQHF. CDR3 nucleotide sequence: TGCAGTGCTAAGGAGCCGGCCAATCAGCCCCAGCATTTT.

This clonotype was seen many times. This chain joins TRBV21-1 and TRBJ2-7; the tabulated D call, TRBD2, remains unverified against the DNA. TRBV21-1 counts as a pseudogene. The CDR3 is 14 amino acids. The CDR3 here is CASSKGQGAYEQYF. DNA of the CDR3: TGTGCCAGCAGCAAAGGGCAGGGAGCCTACGAGCAGTACTTC.

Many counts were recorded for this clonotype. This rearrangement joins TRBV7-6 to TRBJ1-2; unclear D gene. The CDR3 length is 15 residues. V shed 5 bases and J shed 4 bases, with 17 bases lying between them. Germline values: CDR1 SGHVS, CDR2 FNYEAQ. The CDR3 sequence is CASSRVVSGFYGYTF. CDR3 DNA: TGTGCCAGCAGCCGCGTTGTGAGCGGCTTCTATGGCTACACCTTC.

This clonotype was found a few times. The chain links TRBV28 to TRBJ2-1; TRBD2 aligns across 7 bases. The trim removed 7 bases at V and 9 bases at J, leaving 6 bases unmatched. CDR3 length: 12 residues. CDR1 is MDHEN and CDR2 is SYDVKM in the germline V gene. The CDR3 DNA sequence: TGTGCCAGCACCCAACAGCGGGGTGAGCAGTTCTTC. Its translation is CASTQQRGEQFF. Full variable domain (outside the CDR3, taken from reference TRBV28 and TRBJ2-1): DVKVTQSSRYLVKRTGEKVFLECVQDMDHENMFWYRQDPGLGLRLIYFSYDVKMKEKGDIPEGYSVSREKKERFSLILESASTNQTSMYLCASTQQRGEQFFGPGTRLTVL.

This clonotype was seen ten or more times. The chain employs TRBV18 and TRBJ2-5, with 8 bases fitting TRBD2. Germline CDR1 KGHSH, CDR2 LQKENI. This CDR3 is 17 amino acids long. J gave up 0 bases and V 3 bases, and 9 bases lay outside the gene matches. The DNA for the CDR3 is TGTGCCAGCTCACCCTCCATGGGACTAGGTTACCAAGAGACCCAGTACTTC. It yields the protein CASSPSMGLGYQETQYF.

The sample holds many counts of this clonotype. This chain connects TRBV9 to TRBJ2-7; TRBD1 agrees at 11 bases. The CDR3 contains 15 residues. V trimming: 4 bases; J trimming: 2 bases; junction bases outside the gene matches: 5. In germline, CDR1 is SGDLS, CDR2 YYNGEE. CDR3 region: CASSRGQGATYEQYF. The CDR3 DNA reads TGTGCCAGCAGCCGTGGACAGGGGGCGACCTACGAGCAGTACTTC.

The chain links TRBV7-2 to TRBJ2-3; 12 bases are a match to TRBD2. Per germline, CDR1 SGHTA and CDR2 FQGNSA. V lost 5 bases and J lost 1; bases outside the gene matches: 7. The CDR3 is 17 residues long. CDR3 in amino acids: CASSKRLAGERTDTQYF. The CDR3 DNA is TGTGCCAGCAGCAAAAGACTAGCGGGAGAACGCACAGATACGCAGTATTTT. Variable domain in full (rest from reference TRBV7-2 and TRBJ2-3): GAGVSQSPSNKVTEKGKDVELRCDPISGHTALYWYRQSLGQGLEFLIYFQGNSAPDKSGLPSDRFSAERTGGSVSTLTIQRTQQEDSAVYLCASSKRLAGERTDTQYFGPGTRLTVL.

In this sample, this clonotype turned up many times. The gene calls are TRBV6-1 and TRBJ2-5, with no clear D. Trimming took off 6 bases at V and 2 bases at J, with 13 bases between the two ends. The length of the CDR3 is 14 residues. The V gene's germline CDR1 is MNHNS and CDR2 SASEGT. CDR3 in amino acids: CASRRAAQQETQYF. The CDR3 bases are TGTGCCAGCAGAAGGGCAGCTCAACAAGAGACCCAGTACTTC.

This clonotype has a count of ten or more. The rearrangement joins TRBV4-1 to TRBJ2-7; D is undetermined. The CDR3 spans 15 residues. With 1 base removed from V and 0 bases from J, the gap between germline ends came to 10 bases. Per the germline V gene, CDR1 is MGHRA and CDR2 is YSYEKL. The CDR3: CASSQGAANSYEQYF. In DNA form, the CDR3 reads TGCGCCAGCAGCCAAGGCGCAGCCAACTCCTACGAGCAGTACTTC.

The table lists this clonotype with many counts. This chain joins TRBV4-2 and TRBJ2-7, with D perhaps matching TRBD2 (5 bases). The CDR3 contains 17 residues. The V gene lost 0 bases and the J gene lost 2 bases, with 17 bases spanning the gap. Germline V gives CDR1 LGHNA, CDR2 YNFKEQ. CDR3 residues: CASSQDGSRGLTYEQYF. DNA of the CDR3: TGTGCCAGCAGCCAAGATGGTAGCAGAGGGCTGACCTACGAGCAGTACTTC.

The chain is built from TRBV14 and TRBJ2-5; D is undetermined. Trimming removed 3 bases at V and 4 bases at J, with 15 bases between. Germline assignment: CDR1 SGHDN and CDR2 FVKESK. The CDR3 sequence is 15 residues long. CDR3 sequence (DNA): TGTGCCAGCAGCCAGGGGTTTGGTGGTTCAGAGACCCAGTACTTC. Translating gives CASSQGFGGSETQYF.

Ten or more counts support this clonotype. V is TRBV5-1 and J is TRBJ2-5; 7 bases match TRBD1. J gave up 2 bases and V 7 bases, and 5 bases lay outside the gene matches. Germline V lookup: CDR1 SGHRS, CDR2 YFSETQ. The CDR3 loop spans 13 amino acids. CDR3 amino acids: CASRRDSQETQYF. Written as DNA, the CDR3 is TGCGCCAGCCGCCGGGACAGTCAAGAGACCCAGTACTTC.

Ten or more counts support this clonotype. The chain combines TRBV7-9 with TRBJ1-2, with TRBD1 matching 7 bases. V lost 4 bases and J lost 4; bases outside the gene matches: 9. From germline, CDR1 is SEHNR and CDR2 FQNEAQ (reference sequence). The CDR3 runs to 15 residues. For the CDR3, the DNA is TGTGCCAGCAGCTCCTTGACAGGGACCTTCTATGGCTACACCTTC. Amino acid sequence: CASSSLTGTFYGYTF.

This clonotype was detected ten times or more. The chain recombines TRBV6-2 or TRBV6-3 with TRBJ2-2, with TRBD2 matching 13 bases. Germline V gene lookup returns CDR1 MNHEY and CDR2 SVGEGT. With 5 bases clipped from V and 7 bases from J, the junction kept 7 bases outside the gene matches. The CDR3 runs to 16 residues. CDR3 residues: CASSKLAGGLGGELFF. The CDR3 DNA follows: TGTGCCAGCAGTAAACTAGCGGGAGGGCTCGGCGGGGAGCTGTTTTTT.

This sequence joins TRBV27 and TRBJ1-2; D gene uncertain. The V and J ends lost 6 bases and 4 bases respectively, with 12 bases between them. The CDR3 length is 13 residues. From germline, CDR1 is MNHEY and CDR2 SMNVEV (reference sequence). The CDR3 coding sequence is TGTGCCAGCAGCCGCGGACGTGGCTATGGCTACACCTTC. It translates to CASSRGRGYGYTF.

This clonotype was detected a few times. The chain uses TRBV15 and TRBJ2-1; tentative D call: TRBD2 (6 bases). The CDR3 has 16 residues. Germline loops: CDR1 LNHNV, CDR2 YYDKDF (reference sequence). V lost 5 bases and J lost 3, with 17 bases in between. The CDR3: CATSPGGAGVYNEQFF. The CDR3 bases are TGTGCCACCAGCCCCGGGGGAGCGGGCGTCTACAATGAGCAGTTCTTC.

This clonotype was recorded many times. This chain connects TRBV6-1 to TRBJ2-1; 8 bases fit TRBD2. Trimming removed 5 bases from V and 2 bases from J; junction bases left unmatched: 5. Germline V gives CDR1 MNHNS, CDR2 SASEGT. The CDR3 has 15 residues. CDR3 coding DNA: TGTGCCAGCAGTCAAACTAGCGGACCCTACAATGAGCAGTTCTTC. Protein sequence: CASSQTSGPYNEQFF.

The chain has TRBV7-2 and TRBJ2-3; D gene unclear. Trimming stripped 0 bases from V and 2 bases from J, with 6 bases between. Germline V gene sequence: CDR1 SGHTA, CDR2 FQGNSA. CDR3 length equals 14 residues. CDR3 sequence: CASSLARNTDTQYF. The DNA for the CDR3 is TGTGCCAGCAGCTTAGCAAGAAACACAGATACGCAGTATTTT.

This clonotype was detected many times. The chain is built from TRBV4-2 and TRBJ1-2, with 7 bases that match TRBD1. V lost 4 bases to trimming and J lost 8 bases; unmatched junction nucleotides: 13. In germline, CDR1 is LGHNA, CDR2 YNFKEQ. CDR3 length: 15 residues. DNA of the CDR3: TGTGCCAGCAGCCCCATGGAACAGGGGATTGGCGGCTACACCTTC. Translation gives CASSPMEQGIGGYTF.

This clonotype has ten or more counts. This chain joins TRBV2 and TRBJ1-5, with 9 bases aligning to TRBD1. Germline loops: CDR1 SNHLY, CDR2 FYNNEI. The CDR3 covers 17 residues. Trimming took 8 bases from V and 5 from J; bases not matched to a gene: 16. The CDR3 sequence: CASSSTWTGADYQPQHF. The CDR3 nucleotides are TGTGCCAGCTCTTCGACCTGGACAGGGGCGGACTATCAGCCCCAGCATTTT.

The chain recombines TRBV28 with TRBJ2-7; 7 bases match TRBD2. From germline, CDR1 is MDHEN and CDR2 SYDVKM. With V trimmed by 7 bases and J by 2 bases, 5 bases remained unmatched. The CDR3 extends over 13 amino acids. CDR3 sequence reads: CASTRLAAYEQYF. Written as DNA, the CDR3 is TGTGCCAGCACCAGACTAGCAGCCTACGAGCAGTACTTC.

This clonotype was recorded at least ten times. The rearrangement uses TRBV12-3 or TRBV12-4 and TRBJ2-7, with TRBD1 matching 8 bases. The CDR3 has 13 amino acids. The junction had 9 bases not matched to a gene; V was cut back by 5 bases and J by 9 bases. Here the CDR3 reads CASSPGQGAGQYF. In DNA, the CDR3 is TGTGCCAGCAGTCCCGGGCAGGGGGCTGGGCAGTACTTC.

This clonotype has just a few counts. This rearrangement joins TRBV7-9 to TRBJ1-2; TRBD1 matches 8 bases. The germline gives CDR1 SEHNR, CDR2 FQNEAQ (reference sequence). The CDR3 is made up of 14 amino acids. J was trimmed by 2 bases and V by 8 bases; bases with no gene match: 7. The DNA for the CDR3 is TGTGCCAGCGGACGGGGACAGGACAACTATGGCTACACCTTC. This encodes CASGRGQDNYGYTF.

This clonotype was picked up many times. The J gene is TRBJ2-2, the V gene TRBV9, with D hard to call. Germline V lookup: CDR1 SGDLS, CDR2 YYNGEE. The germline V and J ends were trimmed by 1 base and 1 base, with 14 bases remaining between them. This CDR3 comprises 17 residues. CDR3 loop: CASSVFEATLNTGELFF. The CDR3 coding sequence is TGTGCCAGCAGCGTATTCGAAGCGACTCTGAACACCGGGGAGCTGTTTTTT.

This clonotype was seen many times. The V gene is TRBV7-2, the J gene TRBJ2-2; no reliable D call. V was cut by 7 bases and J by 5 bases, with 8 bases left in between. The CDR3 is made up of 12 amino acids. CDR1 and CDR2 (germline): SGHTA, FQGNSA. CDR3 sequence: CASTRKTGELFF. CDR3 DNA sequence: TGTGCCAGCACTAGAAAGACCGGGGAGCTGTTTTTT.

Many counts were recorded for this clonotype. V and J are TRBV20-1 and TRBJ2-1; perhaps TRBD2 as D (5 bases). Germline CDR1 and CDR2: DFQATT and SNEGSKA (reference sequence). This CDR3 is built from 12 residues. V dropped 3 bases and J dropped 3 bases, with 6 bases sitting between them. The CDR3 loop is CSAREDYNEQFF. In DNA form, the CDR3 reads TGCAGTGCTAGGGAGGACTACAATGAGCAGTTCTTC.

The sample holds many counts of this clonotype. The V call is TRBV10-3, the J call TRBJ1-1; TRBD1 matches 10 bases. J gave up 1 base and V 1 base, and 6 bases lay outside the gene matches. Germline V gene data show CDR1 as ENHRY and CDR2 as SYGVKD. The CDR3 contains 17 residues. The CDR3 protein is CAISEWGQGNWNTEAFF. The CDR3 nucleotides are TGTGCCATCAGTGAGTGGGGACAGGGGAACTGGAACACTGAAGCTTTCTTT.